A selection of T cell receptor beta chains follows, all from one sample in a study of cytomegalovirus exposure and HLA in healthy donors. Sequenced by immunoSEQ multiplex PCR; TCRdb stores in-frame clones only, minus some. This table has more than 250,000 clones, 75% to 90% appearing once. The sequenced material came from PBMCs. Receptors originate from a woman in her late teens or twenties in good health and CMV-seronegative. The CDR3 runs from the conserved cysteine through the conserved F or W. Not every row has a clone size; where given, it reads once, few, many or a size class.

v_gene,abundance,CDR3aa
TRBV4-3,once,CASSQDRGGLVGETQYF
TRBV6-5,-,CASSSVAGVRYNEQFF
TRBV2,once,CASSEKSGGSYEQYF
TRBV2,once,CASNGIREVLGETQYF
TRBV7-2,-,CASSLGPLNTEAFF
TRBV7-9,-,CASSPGTASDTQYF
TRBV11-2,once,CASSLGQANEQFF
TRBV9,-,CASSVAVGRNYGYTF
TRBV28,-,CASSLHSGRNTGELFF
TRBV11-1,-,CASSLDLTNPIQYF
TRBV29-1,-,CSVGGGSGNTIYF
TRBV10-3,-,CAISPIIGTSGSKDEQFF
TRBV29-1,few,CSVVPVNYGYTF
TRBV6-5,-,CASSAALGYEQYF
TRBV15,-,CATSRDRTSGRMAFF
TRBV6-1,-,CASGVAGADTGELFF
TRBV15,-,CATSRDPQAYEKLFF
TRBV25-1,-,CASSPLAGETGELFF
TRBV18,-,CASSPQQENTEAFF
TRBV6-6,-,CASKQGATAFF
TRBV7-6,few,CASSNSEGVNTEAFF
TRBV18,-,CASSPASNEKLFF
TRBV28,-,CASRPGQGKTEAFF
TRBV25-1,-,CASSPPFHLAGGRNEQFF
TRBV7-3,-,CASSLIENEQFF
TRBV5-6,-,CASSLGPTNEQYF